This TCR beta chain was found in a study of T cell responses to AZD1222 COVID-19 vaccine. Looking at the study overall: It was second doses at about 4 or about 12 weeks that were pooled.

General observations from the study: Reportedly, nearly half the spike-specific TCRs target unmutated variant regions.

TCRdb keeps only in-frame clones here, not all; method: immunoSEQ multiplex PCR. The sample holds fewer than 120,000 clones, roughly 92% seen once. Regarding this clone: Its antigen remains unknown.

CDR1 is SEHNR, CDR2 FQNEAQ, per germline (reference sequence). The length of the CDR3 is 11 residues. Trimming took off 11 bases at V and 2 bases at J, with 9 bases between the two ends. The material sequenced was peripheral blood, taken on day 0 of AZD1222 vaccination. This clonotype was sampled from an adult in good health. V and J are TRBV7-9 and TRBJ1-1; D remains unclear. This CDR3 reads CASFQNTEAFF. The CDR3 bases are TGTGCCTCCTTCCAAAACACTGAAGCTTTCTTT. The full variable domain, rest sourced from reference TRBV7-9 and TRBJ1-1, is DTGVSQNPRHKITKRGQNVTFRCDPISEHNRLYWYRQTLGQGPEFLTYFQNEAQLEKSRLLSDRFSAERPKGSFSTLEIQRTEQGDSAMYLCASFQNTEAFFGQGTRLTVV.